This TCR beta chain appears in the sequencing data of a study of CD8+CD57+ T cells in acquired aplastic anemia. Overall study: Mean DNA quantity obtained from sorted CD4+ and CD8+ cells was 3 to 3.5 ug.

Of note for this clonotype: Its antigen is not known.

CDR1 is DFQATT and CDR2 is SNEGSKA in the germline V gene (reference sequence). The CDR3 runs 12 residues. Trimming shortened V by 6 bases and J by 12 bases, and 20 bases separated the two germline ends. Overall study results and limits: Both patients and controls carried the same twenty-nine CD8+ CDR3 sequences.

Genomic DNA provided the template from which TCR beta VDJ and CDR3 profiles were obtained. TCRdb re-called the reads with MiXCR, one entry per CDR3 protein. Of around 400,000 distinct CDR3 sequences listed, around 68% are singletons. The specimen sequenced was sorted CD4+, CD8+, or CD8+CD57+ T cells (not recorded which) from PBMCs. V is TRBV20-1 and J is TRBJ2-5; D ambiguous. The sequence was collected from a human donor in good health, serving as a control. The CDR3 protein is CSALEMKDSKYF. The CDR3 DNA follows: TGCAGTGCCCTTGAGATGAAGGATAGCAAGTACTTC.